The present TCR beta chain was sequenced within a study of T cells after yellow fever vaccination. MiXCR, run by TCRdb on the 5' RACE reads, gives a single entry per CDR3 protein. The sample includes over 100,000 distinct CDR3 sequences, 6.5% to 9% seen only once; the top ten take roughly 23%. There are 13 residues in the CDR3. Per the germline V gene, CDR1 is LNHNV and CDR2 is YYDKDF (reference sequence). V lost 8 bases to trimming and J lost 6 bases, with 17 bases between them. The sample consisted of CD8+ T cells sorted from PBMCs, taken 45 days after the yellow fever booster vaccination. This receptor was taken from a man younger than 45 who received the YFV17D yellow fever vaccine. The rearrangement joins TRBV15 to TRBJ2-7; D not resolved. This chain's CDR3 is CATAVASTSEQYF. CDR3 bases: TGTGCCACCGCAGTTGCCTCTACGAGCGAGCAGTACTTC.